Detailed here is one T cell receptor beta chain. This clonotype was detected only a few times. This receptor's antigen is unknown. The input lacks base qualities; no much larger clone sits a single base away. The data were taken from a study of blood T cells in healthy people across ages (dated by TCRdb to between 2014 and 2017). Broadly, across the study: Template switching captured roughly one uniquely barcoded TCR beta cDNA molecule per two T cells in model experiments. To avoid experimental bias, donors of different ages were randomly spread across the sequencing lanes. Four age groups were formed from the donors: young (average approximately 15 years), middle-aged (approximately 42), aged (around 62) and long-lived (approximately 80). Using the same blood draw, the study looked at two additional independent replicas of 1 million unique cDNA reads for two donors, one aged 18 to 30 and the other aged 80 or older. To track age-related changes in TCR beta repertoire diversity, the study relied on deep sequencing normalized with unique cDNA molecular identifiers. The paper as a whole reports these results and caveats: Conclusive comparison of naive and antigen-experienced compartments was prevented by the profiling of bulk unsorted PBMCs. Observed TCR beta diversity per million T cells fell roughly linearly with age, and a significant reduction was already apparent by age approximately 41. Compared with the aged group, the long-lived group had more naive CD4+ T cells, fewer expanded clones and increased TCR diversity, suggesting age selection. There was a strong correlation between observed TCR beta diversity and the percentage of naive T cells measured by flow cytometry. Because the CMV infection status of the donors was unknown, age-related changes in expanded clonotypes may potentially have been confounded. Estimates of total diversity from one million sequenced T cells were regarded as lower bounds and underestimates.

The 39 donors, aged about 6 to 95 years, were systemically healthy Caucasian individuals from Russia. Each donor gave about 9.7 milliliters of peripheral blood, drawn into EDTA-treated Vacutainer tubes. PBMCs were isolated by Ficoll-Paque density-gradient centrifugation, with at least 6 million obtained per sample. Trizol reagent was used to extract total RNA from the PBMCs, yielding at least 6 micrograms per sample. For every donor, an aliquot of PBMCs went through flow cytometry to measure the percentages of naive CD45RAhigh/CD27high T cells. Library preparation employed 5' RACE. This sample was sequenced with an Illumina HiSeq 2500. The second PCR ran for about 7 to 11 cycles and used a J-beta primer mix along with a sample-barcoded 5' primer. A template-switch 5' adaptor carrying 12 random nucleotides introduced a unique molecular identifier onto each TCR beta cDNA molecule. Each sample yielded at least 3 million CDR3-containing paired-end reads. First-strand cDNA was synthesized from all RNA with the Mint cDNA synthesis kit, primed by a TRBC-specific oligonucleotide. After uracil-DNA glycosylase treatment, a first 18-cycle PCR used universal primers M1SS and BC2_uni_R on all cDNA. The authors' analysis ran thus. Normalization of each sample was performed by random selection of 1 million high-quality reads, each carrying a distinct molecular identifier. Reads with shared molecular identifiers were discarded instead of being binned into consensus sequences. MiTCR, set to a Q25 quality threshold and the strictest error-elimination algorithm, was used for CDR3 identification, clonotype clustering and error correction. Lower-bound total TCR beta diversity was estimated with a nonparametric unseen species model using Euler transformation. Using fastp trimming at Q25 and MiXCR clonotype assembly, TCRdb reanalyzed the public sequencing data and kept in-frame beta chains. One record per CDR3 amino acid sequence lists the most common genes and DNA. Clone size and V and J calls follow TCRdb, not the original study. Recorded for this sample are around 1,700,000 distinct CDR3 sequences; approximately 30% of them occurred a single time. The top ten clonotypes cover around 7.7% of the sample.

Based on the germline V gene, the CDR1 and CDR2 sequences are SGHAT and FQNNGV. The CDR3 numbers 16 residues from cysteine through phenylalanine. Solely the CDR3 DNA is kept, with 48 bases framed from the first base. The junction shows trimming of 2 bases on V and 2 bases on J, plus 14 bases between the germline ends. The V gene is TRBV11-2 and the J gene is TRBJ2-3, with an unclear D gene assignment. Source material: blood. This TCR was sampled from a woman in her 30s in good health. The CDR3 protein is CASSLRGGQNTDTQYF. The nucleotide sequence is TGTGCCAGCAGCTTACGTGGTGGTCAGAACACAGATACGCAGTATTTT.